These 20 T cell receptor beta chains originate from one sample sequenced in a study of T cells in Graves' hyperthyroidism and ophthalmopathy. Using RNA transcripts as the source, TCR beta CDR3 regions were amplified. The HTBI primer set drove a first-round RT-PCR of the TCR CDR3. MiXCR, applied by TCRdb to the multiplex PCR reads, yields one record per CDR3 protein. The table has 300,000 to 400,000 distinct CDR3 sequences, 15% to 20% seen once. The sequencing input was blood. Every receptor here comes from a woman between 45 and 60 years old with Graves' hyperthyroidism.

This clonotype was counted between two and nine times. This chain uses TRBV20-1 with TRBJ2-1, with TRBD1 as a possible D gene (6 bases). Between the trimmed V and J ends, which lost 5 bases and 7 bases, there was a span of 12 bases. The CDR3 length is 12 residues. The germline V gene has CDR1 DFQATT and CDR2 SNEGSKA (reference sequence). The DNA for the CDR3 is TGCAGTGCTGGACAGACAGGTAATGAGCAGTTCTTC. It translates to CSAGQTGNEQFF.

This clonotype was observed at least ten times. The chain is built from TRBV3-1 and TRBJ2-1, with 10 bases aligning to TRBD2. Germline CDR1 LGHDT, CDR2 YNNKEL (reference sequence). V lost 3 bases and J lost 7; bases outside the gene matches: 3. The CDR3 runs to 14 residues. The CDR3, as DNA: TGTGCCAGCAGCCAGCCTAGCGGGAGTAATGAGCAGTTCTTC. As protein: CASSQPSGSNEQFF.

This chain links TRBV18 with TRBJ1-1; 7 nucleotides line up with TRBD1. Germline CDR1 is KGHSH and CDR2 is LQKENI. The CDR3 sequence is 15 residues long. V gave up 6 bases and J gave up 5 bases; unmatched junction bases: 12. This chain's CDR3 is CASSLPTGPGTEAFF. CDR3 DNA: TGTGCCAGCTCGCTACCGACAGGGCCGGGGACTGAAGCTTTCTTT.

This clonotype has more than one count but fewer than ten. The V gene is TRBV12-3 or TRBV12-4, the J gene TRBJ1-2; the D is unclear. The CDR3 totals 11 residues. Trimming stripped 4 bases from V and 5 bases from J, with 5 bases between. The CDR3 sequence is CASSSTYGYTF. The CDR3 DNA is TGTGCCAGCAGTTCAACATATGGCTACACCTTC.

This clonotype was counted a few times. This chain uses TRBV6-1 with TRBJ2-7; 8 nucleotides line up with TRBD1. The CDR3 is made up of 14 amino acids. The V gene end was trimmed by 5 bases and the J gene end by 2 bases; junction bases not matched to a gene: 5. CDR1 is MNHNS, CDR2 SASEGT, per germline. The CDR3: CASSRDRYTYEQYV. CDR3 DNA sequence: TGTGCCAGCAGTAGGGACAGGTATACCTACGAGCAGTACGTC.

This clonotype showed up many times. J is TRBJ1-1 and V is TRBV6-1; D uncertain. This CDR3 region has 15 residues. Germline CDR1 MNHNS, CDR2 SASEGT. V lost 6 bases, J lost 1 base, and 15 bases lay in between. The CDR3: CASRVHYRANTEAFF. CDR3 DNA: TGTGCCAGCAGGGTGCATTATCGGGCGAACACTGAAGCTTTCTTT.

This clonotype was detected a few times. The chain combines TRBV24-1 with TRBJ1-1; D is unclear. The CDR3 loop spans 13 amino acids. The germline V gene encodes CDR1 KGHDR and CDR2 SFDVKD. Trimming shortened V by 3 bases and J by 1 base, and 5 bases separated the two germline ends. In nucleotides, the CDR3 is TGTGCCACCAGTGATCCAACGAACACTGAAGCTTTCTTT. Its translation is CATSDPTNTEAFF.

This clonotype appeared a few times. The chain carries TRBV28 and TRBJ2-5; D is possibly TRBD1 or TRBD2 (5 bases each). V was trimmed by 1 base and J by 1 base, leaving 16 bases between them. The CDR3 spans 17 residues. Germline assignment: CDR1 MDHEN and CDR2 SYDVKM. The CDR3 loop reads CASSLSPGTQAQETQYF. The CDR3 bases are TGTGCCAGCAGTTTATCCCCCGGGACGCAAGCCCAAGAGACCCAGTACTTC.

This sequence joins TRBV28 and TRBJ1-6; the D is unclear. V gave up 8 bases and J gave up 10 bases, with 12 bases separating them. The CDR3 contains 12 residues. Germline V lookup: CDR1 MDHEN, CDR2 SYDVKM. DNA for the CDR3: TGTGCCAGCCGAAACCCCAAATCACCCCTCCACTTT. Translation: CASRNPKSPLHF.

This clonotype was observed many times. This chain connects TRBV2 to TRBJ2-6, with 12 positions matching TRBD2. Germline V gives CDR1 SNHLY, CDR2 FYNNEI. The V segment lost 6 bases and the J segment 0 bases; nucleotides outside the gene matches: 9. The CDR3 spans 19 residues. CDR3 amino acids: CASREPRLAGDSGANVLTF. The CDR3 nucleotides read TGTGCCAGCAGAGAACCGAGACTAGCGGGAGACTCTGGGGCCAACGTCCTGACTTTC.

This chain links TRBV4-1 with TRBJ1-1; the D is unclear. The CDR3 contains 15 residues. Looked up from germline, CDR1 is MGHRA and CDR2 is YSYEKL. Deletions cut 3 bases from V and 1 base from J, with 12 bases between. This CDR3 is CASSHQEGGNTEAFF. The CDR3, as DNA: TGCGCCAGCAGCCATCAGGAAGGAGGGAACACTGAAGCTTTCTTT.

The chain employs TRBV16 and TRBJ2-5; D unclear. Deletions cut 4 bases from V and 5 bases from J, with 17 bases between. This CDR3 has 15 residues. The germline CDR1 and CDR2 sequences are KGHSY and FQNENV. CDR3 loop: CASSPQTRSPETQYF. The CDR3 DNA sequence: TGTGCCAGCAGCCCGCAGACAAGGAGTCCGGAGACCCAGTACTTC.

This chain connects TRBV20-1 to TRBJ2-2; 9 bases align to TRBD1. V lost 5 bases to trimming and J lost 7 bases; unmatched junction nucleotides: 11. CDR1 is DFQATT, CDR2 SNEGSKA, per germline (reference sequence). The CDR3 consists of 15 residues. For the CDR3, the DNA is TGCAGTGCTCAGAGGGGACAGGGAACGGTCGGGGAGCTGTTTTTT. Protein product: CSAQRGQGTVGELFF.

Ten or more counts support this clonotype. The chain has TRBV3-1 and TRBJ1-1; D remains ambiguous. The CDR3 loop spans 14 amino acids. The ends were cut back, 4 bases at V and 1 base at J, with 10 bases in the middle. CDR1 and CDR2 from the germline V gene are LGHDT and YNNKEL (reference sequence). DNA for the CDR3: TGTGCCAGCAGCCTTGGGGTCGGGAACACTGAAGCTTTCTTT. Its protein is CASSLGVGNTEAFF.

This clonotype was seen a few times. J is TRBJ1-3 and V is TRBV4-1; D not resolved. V lost 3 bases and J lost 4, with 16 bases in between. The CDR3 covers 16 residues. Germline CDR1 and CDR2: MGHRA and YSYEKL. CDR3 residues: CASSQAGRTGGNTIYF. The CDR3 nucleotides read TGCGCCAGCAGCCAGGCGGGGAGGACTGGCGGAAACACCATATATTTT.

The table lists this clonotype with a few counts. The V and J genes are TRBV20-1 and TRBJ2-7; 7 bases are shared with TRBD1. The germline gives CDR1 DFQATT, CDR2 SNEGSKA (reference sequence). There are 14 residues in the CDR3. The V and J ends lost 3 bases and 2 bases, in that order; junction bases with no gene match: 7. The CDR3 here is CSASETGLPYEQYF. CDR3 nucleotide sequence: TGCAGTGCTAGTGAGACAGGGTTGCCCTACGAGCAGTACTTC.

The chain links TRBV27 to TRBJ2-1; maybe TRBD1 (6 bases). V was clipped by 6 bases and J by 10 bases, with 16 bases between them. CDR3 length equals 13 residues. Germline V gene lookup returns CDR1 MNHEY and CDR2 SMNVEV (reference sequence). The CDR3 region is CASRPGHPSEQFF. CDR3 nucleotides: TGTGCCAGCAGACCGGGACACCCCTCGGAGCAGTTCTTC.

This clonotype was observed at least ten times. This chain connects TRBV28 to TRBJ2-7; no firm D call. V lost 8 bases and J lost 1, with 27 bases in between. The CDR3 loop spans 18 amino acids. The V gene's germline CDR1 is MDHEN and CDR2 SYDVKM. The CDR3 here is CASPPPEWTAVRSYEQYF. DNA of the CDR3: TGTGCCAGCCCACCCCCCGAATGGACGGCCGTTCGTTCCTACGAGCAGTACTTC.

In this sample, this clonotype turned up a few times. The chain joins TRBV5-8 to TRBJ1-1; possibly TRBD1 for D (5 bases). The CDR3 runs 16 residues. Germline V gene sequence: CDR1 SGHTS, CDR2 YDEGEE. With 1 base removed from V and 3 bases from J, the gap between germline ends came to 16 bases. The CDR3 DNA is TGTGCCAGCAGCTTGCCTGGGTCCAGGGTCTACACTGAAGCTTTCTTT. It yields the protein CASSLPGSRVYTEAFF.

With respect to this clonotype: One junction end does not reproduce the germline sequence, and a read error may be involved. J is TRBJ2-2 and V is TRBV5-1; D unclear. The CDR3 extends over 12 amino acids. CDR1 SGHRS and CDR2 YFSETQ come from the germline V gene. The CDR3 DNA sequence: TGTGCCAGCAGCTTAGTACCGGGGGAGCTGTTTTTT. As protein: CASSLVPGELFF.